A single sample is the source of the 15 T cell receptor beta chains below, sequenced in a study of human T cells and chemical hapten exposure. The time point was: pre-sensitization, week 0. The treatment here: therapeutic diphenylcyclopropenone sensitization with weekly scalp DPC. TCRdb re-derived calls from the RACE reads in MiXCR, one entry per CDR3 protein. The table has about 380,000 distinct CDR3 sequences, roughly 5% seen once. The source was whole blood, collected in connection with sensitization to the hapten diphenylcyclopropenone (DPC). All receptors come from a woman between 45 and 60 years old with alopecia areata. Some clones in this sample may be carry-over from other donors' samples.

This clonotype was counted ten times or more. V usage is TRBV11-2 and J usage is TRBJ1-2; D remains ambiguous. CDR1 SGHAT and CDR2 FQNNGV come from the germline V gene. This CDR3 comprises 15 residues. The V and J ends lost 5 bases and 1 base respectively, with 14 bases between them. In DNA form, the CDR3 reads TGTGCCAGCAGCCCTCGTCCGGGAAGTAACTATGGCTACACCTTC. This translates into CASSPRPGSNYGYTF.

This clonotype showed up just a few times. The V call is TRBV6-5, the J call TRBJ1-5; a possible D gene is TRBD1 (6 bases). V lost 6 bases, J lost 0 bases, and 12 bases lay in between. CDR1 MNHEY and CDR2 SVGAGI come from the germline V gene. The CDR3 totals 15 residues. CDR3 loop: CASSPTGSSNQPQHF. DNA for the CDR3: TGTGCCAGCAGCCCGACAGGTTCTAGCAATCAGCCCCAGCATTTT.

The CDR3 loop is CASSPTLRGAGETQYF. The CDR3 DNA is TGTGCCAGTAGTCCTACACTCAGGGGGGCTGGCGAGACCCAGTACTTC. This chain joins TRBV19 and TRBJ2-5, with D possibly matching TRBD1 (7 bases). The V end lost 5 bases, the J end lost 5 bases, and 21 bases lay between the germline ends. CDR3 size: 16 residues. CDR1 is LNHDA, CDR2 SQIVND, per germline (reference sequence).

This clonotype was seen at least ten times. The chain joins TRBV6-5 to TRBJ2-1, with 8 bases aligning to TRBD1. V was pared by 0 bases and J by 3 bases, with 10 bases of the junction left unmatched. Germline-derived CDR1 and CDR2 are MNHEY and SVGAGI. The CDR3 spans 18 residues. The CDR3 sequence: CASSYSGDRGRDYNEQFF. The CDR3 DNA sequence: TGTGCCAGCAGTTACTCGGGAGACAGGGGAAGGGACTACAATGAGCAGTTCTTC.

V usage is TRBV20-1 and J usage is TRBJ2-7; 14 bases align to TRBD2. Germline trimming cut 6 bases from V and 7 bases from J; bases unmatched to any gene: 14. Germline CDR1 reads DFQATT; CDR2 reads SNEGSKA (reference sequence). The CDR3 extends over 16 amino acids. The CDR3 bases are TGCAGTGCCCCCCCCCCGACTAGCGGGAGGGCTGGGGAGCAGTACTTC. It yields the protein CSAPPPTSGRAGEQYF.

This clonotype was counted ten times or more. The V and J genes are TRBV24-1 and TRBJ2-7; TRBD1 matches 7 bases. The trim removed 3 bases at V and 4 bases at J, leaving 2 bases unmatched. Per germline, CDR1 KGHDR and CDR2 SFDVKD. This CDR3 contains 13 residues. The CDR3 spells CATSDGTEYEQYF. The CDR3 DNA follows: TGTGCCACCAGTGATGGGACAGAGTACGAGCAGTACTTC.

The chain recombines TRBV12-3 or TRBV12-4 with TRBJ1-2, with a possible D match to TRBD1 (6 bases). Trimming removed 0 bases at V and 8 bases at J, with 13 bases between. The CDR3 is 14 residues long. The CDR3 coding sequence is TGTGCCAGCAGTTTAGCGGGCGGCGGGACAGGCTACACCTTC. Its protein product is CASSLAGGGTGYTF.

This clonotype was seen a handful of times. This chain joins TRBV29-1 and TRBJ1-1; D ambiguous. The V gene lost 2 bases and the J gene lost 9 bases, with 13 bases spanning the gap. CDR3 length: 12 residues. CDR1 and CDR2 (germline): SQVTM, ANQGSEA. The CDR3 sequence: CSVEIWAFQAFF. CDR3 coding DNA: TGCAGCGTTGAAATTTGGGCATTTCAAGCTTTCTTT.

This clonotype was found many times. V and J are TRBV9 and TRBJ2-1, with 8 bases matching TRBD2. There are 15 residues in the CDR3. CDR1 and CDR2 from the germline V gene are SGDLS and YYNGEE. Trimming cost V 0 bases and J 8 bases; bases outside gene matches: 7. In nucleotides, the CDR3 is TGTGCCAGCAGCGTAGGGGGTAGCGGGGTCTATGAGCAGTTCTTC. It specifies CASSVGGSGVYEQFF.

At least ten counts were recorded for this clonotype. The chain has TRBV3-1 and TRBJ2-5; 12 nucleotides match TRBD2. After removal of 4 bases from V and 4 bases from J, the junction contained 16 bases not matched to a gene. Germline assignment: CDR1 LGHDT and CDR2 YNNKEL (reference sequence). This CDR3 spans 19 amino acids. The CDR3: CASSRGVSWTSGMAETQYF. CDR3 sequence (DNA): TGTGCCAGCAGCCGTGGAGTGTCGTGGACTAGCGGGATGGCAGAGACCCAGTACTTC.

This clonotype was seen only a few times. This sequence may be a read error, since a much larger clone differs from it by one base. The CDR3 reads CASSHELGPVTDTLYF. DNA of the CDR3: TGCGCCAGCAGCCACGAGTTAGGCCCTGTCACAGATACGCTGTATTTT. The chain recombines TRBV4-3 with TRBJ2-3; D gene uncertain. The CDR3 sequence is 16 residues long. Germline assignment: CDR1 LGHNA and CDR2 YSLEER.

This clonotype was observed a few times. V is TRBV29-1 and J is TRBJ1-1, with 7 bases identical to TRBD1. This CDR3 contains 15 residues. The J segment lost 4 bases and the V segment lost 0 bases, leaving 8 bases of the junction unmatched. In germline, CDR1 is SQVTM, CDR2 ANQGSEA. The CDR3 nucleotides are TGCAGCGTTGAAGAAGGTGTGACAGGGTCCACTGAAGCTTTCTTT. Amino acids: CSVEEGVTGSTEAFF.

This clonotype came up many times. V gene TRBV12-3 or TRBV12-4 combines with J gene TRBJ2-3; TRBD2 matches at 10 bases. Trimming removed 5 bases from V and 2 bases from J; junction bases left unmatched: 4. The CDR3 is 15 amino acids. The CDR3 spells CASSPSGGPTDTQYF. CDR3 nucleotide sequence: TGTGCCAGCAGTCCTAGCGGGGGCCCCACAGATACGCAGTATTTT.

This clonotype has a handful of counts. The chain links TRBV7-6 to TRBJ2-7; the D is unclear. V was pared by 0 bases and J by 6 bases, with 12 bases between. The length of the CDR3 is 14 residues. CDR1 is SGHVS, CDR2 FNYEAQ, per germline. CDR3 bases: TGTGCCAGCAGCTTAGCCCTAAGGGTTGGCGAGCAGTACTTC. Protein product: CASSLALRVGEQYF.

The V gene is TRBV7-2, the J gene TRBJ1-4, with a weak D call TRBD1 (5 bases). V shed 4 bases and J shed 6 bases, with 18 bases lying between them. This CDR3 spans 16 amino acids. Germline CDR1 SGHTA, CDR2 FQGNSA. The CDR3 sequence: CASSSLLGFRDEKLFF. CDR3 DNA sequence: TGTGCCAGCAGCTCCTTACTGGGTTTCAGGGATGAAAAACTGTTTTTT.